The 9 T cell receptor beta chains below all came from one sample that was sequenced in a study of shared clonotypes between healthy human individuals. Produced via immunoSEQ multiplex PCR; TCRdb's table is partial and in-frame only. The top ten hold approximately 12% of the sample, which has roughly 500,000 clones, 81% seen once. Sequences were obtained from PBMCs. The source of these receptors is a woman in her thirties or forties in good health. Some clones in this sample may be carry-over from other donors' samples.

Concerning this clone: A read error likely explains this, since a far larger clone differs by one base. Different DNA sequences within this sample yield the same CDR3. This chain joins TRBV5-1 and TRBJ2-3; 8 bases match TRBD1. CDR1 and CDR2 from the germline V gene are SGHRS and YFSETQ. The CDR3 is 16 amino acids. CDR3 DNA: TGCGCTAGCAGCGTGACAGGGGATACTAGCACAGATACGCAGTATTTT. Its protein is CASSVTGDTSTDTQYF.

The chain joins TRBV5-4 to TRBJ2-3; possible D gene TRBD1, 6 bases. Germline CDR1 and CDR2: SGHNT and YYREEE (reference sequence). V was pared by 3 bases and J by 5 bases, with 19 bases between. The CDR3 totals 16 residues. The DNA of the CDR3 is TGTGCCAGCAGCTCAAAAGACAGGAGCCCTGGAGATACGCAGTATTTT. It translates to CASSSKDRSPGDTQYF.

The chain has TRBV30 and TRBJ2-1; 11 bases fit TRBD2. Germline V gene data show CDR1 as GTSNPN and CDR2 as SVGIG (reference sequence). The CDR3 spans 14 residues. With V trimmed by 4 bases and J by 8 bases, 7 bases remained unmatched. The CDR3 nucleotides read TGTGCCTGGAAACCGCCGGGACTAGCGGATGAGCAGTTCTTC. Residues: CAWKPPGLADEQFF.

The CDR3 region is CASSEGGQGYEQYF. Here the CDR3 DNA reads TGTGCCAGCAGTGAAGGGGGACAGGGCTACGAGCAGTACTTC. The V gene is TRBV2, the J gene TRBJ2-7; TRBD1 matches at 9 bases. Germline loops: CDR1 SNHLY, CDR2 FYNNEI. CDR3 length: 14 amino acids. After removal of 1 base from V and 3 bases from J, the junction contained 1 base not matched to a gene.

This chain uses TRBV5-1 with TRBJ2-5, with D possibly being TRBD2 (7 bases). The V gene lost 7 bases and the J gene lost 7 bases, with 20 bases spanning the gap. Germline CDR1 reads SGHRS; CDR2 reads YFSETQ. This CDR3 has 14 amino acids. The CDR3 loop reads CASSETGGQVTQYF. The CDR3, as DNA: TGCGCCAGCTCCGAAACCGGGGGGCAGGTGACCCAGTACTTC.

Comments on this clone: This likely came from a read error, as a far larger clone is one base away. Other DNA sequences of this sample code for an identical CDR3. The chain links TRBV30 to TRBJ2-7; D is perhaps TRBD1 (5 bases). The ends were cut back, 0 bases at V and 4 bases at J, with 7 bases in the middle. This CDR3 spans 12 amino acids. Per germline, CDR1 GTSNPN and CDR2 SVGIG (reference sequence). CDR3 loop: CAWSVGRYEQYF. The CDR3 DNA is TGTGCCTGGAGTGTGGGGCGTTACGAGCAGTACTTC.

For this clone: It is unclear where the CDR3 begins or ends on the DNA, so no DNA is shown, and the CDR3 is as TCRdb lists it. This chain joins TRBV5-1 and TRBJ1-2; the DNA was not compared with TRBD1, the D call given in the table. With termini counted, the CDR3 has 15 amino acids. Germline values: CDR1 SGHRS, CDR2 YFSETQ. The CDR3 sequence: CASSAVLSGVRGYTF.

CDR3 loop: CASSQEPGTYTEAFF. The CDR3 DNA follows: TGCGCCAGCAGCCAAGAACCTGGGACATACACTGAAGCTTTCTTT. This chain links TRBV4-1 with TRBJ1-1, with a tentative D call TRBD1 (6 bases). Germline lookup yields CDR1 MGHRA and CDR2 YSYEKL. The CDR3 extends over 15 amino acids. V gave up 0 bases and J gave up 3 bases, with 11 bases separating them.

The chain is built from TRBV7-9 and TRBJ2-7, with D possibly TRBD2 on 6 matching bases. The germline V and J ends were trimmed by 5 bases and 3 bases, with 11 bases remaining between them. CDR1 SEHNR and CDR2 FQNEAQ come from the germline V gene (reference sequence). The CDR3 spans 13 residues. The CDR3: CASSRGWDYEQYF. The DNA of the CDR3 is TGTGCCAGCAGCCGGGGGTGGGACTACGAGCAGTACTTC.